This T cell receptor (beta chain) originates from a study of T cells after yellow fever vaccination. General study results and limits: Post-booster repertoires contained most primary-vaccination clones again (roughly 97% CD4, roughly 90% CD8). A minor fraction of clonotypes spanned both CD4 and CD8 compartments. Peaking faster, on day 5 versus 15, the secondary response was nonetheless weaker.

Germline V lookup: CDR1 MNHEY, CDR2 SVGAGI. V was shortened by 0 bases and J by 5 bases, with 11 bases between the two germline ends. The CDR3 is 16 residues long. This clonotype has just a few counts. Its antigen remains unknown. By 5'RACE template switching, TCR cDNA was produced, with a universal primer site and UMIs added in the process. TCRdb redid the calling of the 5' RACE reads with MiXCR, one entry per CDR3 protein. Of 620,000 or so distinct CDR3 sequences listed, 10% to 15% were seen once; the top ten hold about 16%. The TCR originated in a man aged 25 to 40 who received the YFV17D yellow fever vaccine. Sequencing was performed on PBMCs, taken on the day of the yellow fever booster vaccination. The chain uses TRBV6-5 and TRBJ1-6; D perhaps matches TRBD1 (5 bases). CDR3 amino acids: CASSYSRGVDNSPLHF. The CDR3 DNA is TGTGCCAGCAGTTACTCGCGGGGGGTTGATAATTCACCCCTCCACTTT.